This TCR beta chain was sequenced during a study of CD8+ T cells in alopecia areata. Study-wide results and caveats: Sequencing of scalp samples also captures resident alphabeta T cells of normal skin. Patients showed less clear TCR sequence sharing than mice, possibly partly because of HLA diversity. Lesional scalp, especially alopecia totalis/universalis, showed higher clonality than normal scalp.

Following RNA extraction, reverse transcription yielded cDNA that acted as the sequencing template. Profiled with immunoSEQ multiplex PCR; TCRdb holds only in-frame clones, not every one. Of over 150,000 clones listed, approximately 60% were seen once; the top ten hold 4.5% to 6%. Starting from PBMCs, sorting isolated CD4+ and CD8+ T cells. The V gene end was trimmed by 3 bases and the J gene end by 8 bases; junction bases not matched to a gene: 6. CDR3 length: 13 residues. The germline gives CDR1 MNHEY, CDR2 SMNVEV (reference sequence). This clone has only a few counts. Its target is not known. The source is a human donor in good health. Specimen: CD8+ T cells sorted from blood. The chain joins TRBV27 to TRBJ1-2, with 7 bases matching TRBD1. CDR3 in amino acids: CASSFLDRDGYTF. CDR3 nucleotides: TGTGCCAGCAGTTTTCTAGACAGGGACGGCTACACCTTC.